These T cell receptor beta chains were read from a single sample in a study of blood T cells in healthy people across ages. One entry per CDR3 protein, called by TCRdb with MiXCR from the 5' RACE reads. The data show about 1 million distinct CDR3 sequences, with under 45% seen just once and under 20% held by the top ten. Source material: blood. These TCRs come from a woman between 55 and 75 years old in good health. Both conserved end residues are part of each CDR3. D genes are given only for firm matches. Clone size is stated in some rows and not others, as once, few, many or a class when expanded.

V gene: TRBV28
clone size: NA
D gene: NA
J gene: TRBJ2-7
CDR3 DNA: TGTGCCAGCAGCCCCGGCGGGGACGATAAGCAGTACTTC
CDR3 protein: CASSPGGDDKQYF

V gene: TRBV6-5
clone size: once
D gene: NA
J gene: TRBJ1-1
CDR3 DNA: TGTGCCAGCAGTTACTCGGGGGCAGGGAGAACTGAAGCTTTCTTT
CDR3 protein: CASSYSGAGRTEAFF

V gene: TRBV27
clone size: few
D gene: TRBD1
J gene: TRBJ2-7
CDR3 DNA: TGTGCCAGCAGTCGTTACAGGGGGCAGTCCTACGAGCAGTACTTC
CDR3 protein: CASSRYRGQSYEQYF

V gene: TRBV20-1
clone size: few
D gene: TRBD2
J gene: TRBJ2-7
CDR3 DNA: TGCAGTGCTAGAGATAGGCTAGCGGGAGCTCGGGTCCACGAGCAGTACTTC
CDR3 protein: CSARDRLAGARVHEQYF

V gene: TRBV3-1
clone size: NA
D gene: NA
J gene: TRBJ2-7
CDR3 DNA: TGTGCCAGCAGCCAAGTGTACGAGAATGAGCAGTACTTC
CDR3 protein: CASSQVYENEQYF

V gene: TRBV5-1
clone size: many
D gene: NA
J gene: TRBJ2-7
CDR3 DNA: TGCGCCAGCAGCTTGGAGACCGGTTACTACGAGCAGTACTTC
CDR3 protein: CASSLETGYYEQYF

V gene: TRBV29-1
clone size: NA
D gene: TRBD1
J gene: TRBJ2-7
CDR3 DNA: TGCAGCGTTTTGCTCTCCACAGGGGCCTACGAGCAGTACTTC
CDR3 protein: CSVLLSTGAYEQYF

V gene: TRBV5-6
clone size: many
D gene: NA
J gene: TRBJ2-4
CDR3 DNA: TGTGCCAGCAGCTGGACGGAAAACATTCAGTACTTC
CDR3 protein: CASSWTENIQYF

V gene: TRBV7-3
clone size: once
D gene: NA
J gene: TRBJ1-5
CDR3 DNA: TGTGGCAGCAGCTTATACGAGGGACAGCCCCAGCATTTT
CDR3 protein: CGSSLYEGQPQHF

V gene: TRBV4-2
clone size: NA
D gene: NA
J gene: TRBJ2-7
CDR3 DNA: TGTGCCAGCAGCCAAGAGGGGACGGGTGGGTACAATGAGCAGTACTTC
CDR3 protein: CASSQEGTGGYNEQYF

V gene: TRBV28
clone size: NA
D gene: NA
J gene: TRBJ2-7
CDR3 DNA: TGTGCCAGCAGTTTGGTTAGGGATCCCTACGAGCAGTACTTC
CDR3 protein: CASSLVRDPYEQYF

V gene: TRBV11-2
clone size: NA
D gene: NA
J gene: TRBJ2-6
CDR3 DNA: TGTGCCAGCAGCTTTTCCGGGACTCTTTTCTCTGGGGCCAACGTCCTGACTTTC
CDR3 protein: CASSFSGTLFSGANVLTF

V gene: TRBV6-2/TRBV6-3
clone size: few
D gene: NA
J gene: TRBJ2-7
CDR3 DNA: TGTGCCAGCAGACTTGTTGAGGGCTCCTACGAGCAGTACTTC
CDR3 protein: CASRLVEGSYEQYF